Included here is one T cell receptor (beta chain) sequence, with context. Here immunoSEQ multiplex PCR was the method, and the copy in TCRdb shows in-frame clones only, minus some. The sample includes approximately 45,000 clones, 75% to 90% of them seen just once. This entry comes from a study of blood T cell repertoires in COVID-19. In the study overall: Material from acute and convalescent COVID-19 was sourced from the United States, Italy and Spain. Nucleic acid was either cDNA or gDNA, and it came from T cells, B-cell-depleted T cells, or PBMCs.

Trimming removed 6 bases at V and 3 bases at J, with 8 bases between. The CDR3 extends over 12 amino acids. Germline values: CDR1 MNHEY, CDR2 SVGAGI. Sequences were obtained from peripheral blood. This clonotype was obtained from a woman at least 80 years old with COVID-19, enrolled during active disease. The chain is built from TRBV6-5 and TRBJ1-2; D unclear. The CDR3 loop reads CASRENHYGYTF. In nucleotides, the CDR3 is TGTGCCAGCAGGGAGAATCACTATGGCTACACCTTC.